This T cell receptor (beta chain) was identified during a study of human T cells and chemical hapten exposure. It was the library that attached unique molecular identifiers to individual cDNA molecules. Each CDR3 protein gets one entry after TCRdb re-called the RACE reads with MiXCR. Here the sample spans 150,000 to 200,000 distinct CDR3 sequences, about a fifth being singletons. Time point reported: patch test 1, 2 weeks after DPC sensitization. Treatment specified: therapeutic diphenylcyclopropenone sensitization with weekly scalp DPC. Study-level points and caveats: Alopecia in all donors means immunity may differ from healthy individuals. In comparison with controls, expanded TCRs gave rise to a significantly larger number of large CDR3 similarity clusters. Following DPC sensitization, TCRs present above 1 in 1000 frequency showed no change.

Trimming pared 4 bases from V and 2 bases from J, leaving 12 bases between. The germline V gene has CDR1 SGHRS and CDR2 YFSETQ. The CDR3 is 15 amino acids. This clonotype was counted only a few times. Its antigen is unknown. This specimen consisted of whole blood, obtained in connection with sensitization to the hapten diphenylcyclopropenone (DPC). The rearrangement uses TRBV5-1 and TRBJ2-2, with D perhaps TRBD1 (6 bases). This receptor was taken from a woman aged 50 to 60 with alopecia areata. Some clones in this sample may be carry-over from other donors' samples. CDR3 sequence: CASSPDRSNTGELFF. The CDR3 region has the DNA TGCGCCAGCAGCCCCGACAGGTCCAACACCGGGGAGCTGTTTTTT.